A single sample is the source of the 17 T cell receptor beta chains below, sequenced in a study of cytomegalovirus exposure and HLA in healthy donors. The PCR made use of 60 Vbeta and 13 Jbeta primers. The repertoire was sequenced with immunoSEQ multiplex PCR; TCRdb's copy has only in-frame clones and lacks some. In total, the table holds 100,000 to 150,000 clones. Sequences were obtained from PBMCs. The source of these receptors is a man aged 18 to 30 in good health and CMV-seronegative.

This sequence joins TRBV7-6 and TRBJ2-7; 9 nucleotides agree with TRBD1. The trim removed 5 bases at V and 4 bases at J, leaving 6 bases unmatched. Germline V gives CDR1 SGHVS, CDR2 FNYEAQ. The CDR3 is made up of 14 amino acids. The CDR3 spells CASSPQGAQYEQYF. CDR3 bases: TGTGCCAGCAGCCCACAGGGGGCACAGTACGAGCAGTACTTC. Together with reference TRBV7-6 and TRBJ2-7, the CDR3 gives the full variable domain: GAGVSQSPRYKVTKRGQDVALRCDPISGHVSLYWYRQALGQGPEFLTYFNYEAQQDKSGLPNDRFSAERPEGSISTLTIQRTEQRDSAMYRCASSPQGAQYEQYFGPGTRLTVT.

V and J are TRBV5-4 and TRBJ1-5; weak D call: TRBD1 (6 bases). CDR1 SGHNT and CDR2 YYREEE come from the germline V gene (reference sequence). The CDR3 spans 15 residues. Trimming cost V 4 bases and J 2 bases, with 13 bases left between them. CDR3 region: CASSLGGQRNQPQHF. The CDR3 DNA is TGTGCCAGCAGCCTCGGCGGACAGCGCAATCAGCCCCAGCATTTT.

The chain uses TRBV10-3 and TRBJ1-1; 9 nucleotides line up with TRBD1. The CDR3 extends over 14 amino acids. From germline, CDR1 is ENHRY and CDR2 SYGVKD. V lost 3 bases and J lost 12; bases outside the gene matches: 11. Here the CDR3 DNA reads TGTGCCATCAGTGACCCACAGGGGGCAGAGAGAACTTTCTTT. Its protein product is CAISDPQGAERTFF.

This chain links TRBV4-1 with TRBJ1-3; D might be TRBD1 (6 bases). The V end lost 1 base, the J end lost 0 bases, and 10 bases lay between the germline ends. Per germline, CDR1 MGHRA and CDR2 YSYEKL. The CDR3 loop spans 16 amino acids. The CDR3 loop reads CASSQVGARSGNTIYF. CDR3 DNA sequence: TGCGCCAGCAGCCAAGTGGGGGCGCGCTCTGGAAACACCATATATTTT.

The chain combines TRBV7-2 with TRBJ2-3; 7 nucleotides agree with TRBD2. Germline V gene sequence: CDR1 SGHTA, CDR2 FQGNSA. The CDR3 runs 14 residues. With V trimmed by 4 bases and J by 3 bases, 4 bases remained unmatched. The CDR3 protein is CASSSGLGTDTQYF. CDR3 nucleotide sequence: TGTGCCAGCAGCTCCGGACTAGGTACAGATACGCAGTATTTT.

V and J are TRBV2 and TRBJ2-7; 8 bases line up with TRBD1. The CDR3 runs to 15 residues. J lost 4 bases, V lost 8 bases, and 13 bases had no gene match. The V gene's germline CDR1 is SNHLY and CDR2 FYNNEI. The CDR3 sequence: CASLYPGQGFYEQYF. In DNA form, the CDR3 reads TGTGCCAGCCTGTATCCCGGACAGGGTTTTTACGAGCAGTACTTC.

The DNA of the CDR3 is TGCGCCAGCAGCTCGACAGGAATCGGGGAGCTGTTTTTT. Its translation: CASSSTGIGELFF. The chain joins TRBV5-1 to TRBJ2-2; tentatively, D is TRBD1 (6 bases). The V and J ends lost 3 bases and 7 bases respectively, with 10 bases between them. Germline V gene lookup returns CDR1 SGHRS and CDR2 YFSETQ. This CDR3 contains 13 residues.

This sequence joins TRBV15 and TRBJ2-7; 8 bases map to TRBD2. The V and J ends lost 4 bases and 2 bases, in that order; junction bases with no gene match: 1. This CDR3 has 13 amino acids. The germline V gene encodes CDR1 LNHNV and CDR2 YYDKDF (reference sequence). The CDR3 DNA is TGTGCCACCAGCACGGGACTAGCCTACGAGCAGTACTTC. Encoded protein: CATSTGLAYEQYF.

The CDR3 is CASSLTSGGQDEQFF. CDR3 nucleotides: TGCGCCAGCAGCCTGACTAGCGGGGGCCAGGATGAGCAGTTCTTC. The chain links TRBV5-1 to TRBJ2-1, with 12 nucleotides matching TRBD2. Germline V lookup: CDR1 SGHRS, CDR2 YFSETQ. The V segment lost 4 bases and the J segment 8 bases; nucleotides outside the gene matches: 7. This CDR3 has 15 amino acids.

The V gene is TRBV7-2, the J gene TRBJ2-5; TRBD1 aligns across 7 bases. The CDR3 loop spans 15 amino acids. Germline V CDR1 and CDR2: SGHTA, FQGNSA. V lost 5 bases and J lost 1; bases outside the gene matches: 7. The CDR3 is CASSDTGTAQETQYF. The DNA of the CDR3 is TGTGCCAGCAGCGATACCGGGACAGCCCAAGAGACCCAGTACTTC.

The chain combines TRBV7-8 with TRBJ2-7, with a weak D call TRBD2 (7 bases). Trimming took 2 bases from V and 2 from J, leaving 13 bases between them. Germline V gene sequence: CDR1 SGHVS, CDR2 FQNEAQ. This CDR3 contains 15 residues. CDR3 amino acids: CASSLLGGDTYEQYF. For the CDR3, the DNA is TGTGCCAGCAGCTTATTAGGGGGGGACACCTACGAGCAGTACTTC. Drawing the rest from reference TRBV7-8 and TRBJ2-7, the complete variable domain is GAGVSQSPRYKVAKRGQDVALRCDPISGHVSLFWYQQALGQGPEFLTYFQNEAQLDKSGLPSDRFFAERPEGSVSTLKIQRTQQEDSAVYLCASSLLGGDTYEQYFGPGTRLTVT.

The chain employs TRBV25-1 and TRBJ1-1; the D gene is possibly TRBD1 (5 bases). The length of the CDR3 is 13 residues. Trimming shortened V by 6 bases and J by 6 bases, and 14 bases separated the two germline ends. Germline V lookup: CDR1 MGHDK, CDR2 SYGVNS. This chain's CDR3 is CASRTFTGSEAFF. The DNA of the CDR3 is TGTGCCAGCAGGACCTTTACAGGATCTGAAGCTTTCTTT.

This chain uses TRBV2 with TRBJ2-5; D remains ambiguous. Per germline, CDR1 SNHLY and CDR2 FYNNEI. This CDR3 comprises 12 residues. V was clipped by 7 bases and J by 5 bases, with 11 bases between them. The CDR3 DNA follows: TGTGCCAGCATAGAGGCACGGGAGACCCAGTACTTC. Protein product: CASIEARETQYF. The entire variable domain, with the rest obtained from reference TRBV2 and TRBJ2-5, is as follows: EPEVTQTPSHQVTQMGQEVILRCVPISNHLYFYWYRQILGQKVEFLVSFYNNEISEKSEIFDDQFSVERPDGSNFTLKIRSTKLEDSAMYFCASIEARETQYFGPGTRLLVL.

The V call is TRBV25-1, the J call TRBJ2-7, with D maybe TRBD2 (5 bases). Trimming left V 7 bases short and J 5 bases short, with 15 bases between. Germline CDR1 and CDR2: MGHDK and SYGVNS. The CDR3 length is 13 residues. Here the CDR3 reads CASTLPEGNEQYF. Here the CDR3 DNA reads TGTGCCAGCACCCTCCCCGAGGGTAACGAGCAGTACTTC.

The chain links TRBV7-2 to TRBJ1-1, with D tentatively TRBD1 (5 bases). Trimming stripped 5 bases from V and 1 base from J, with 11 bases between. This CDR3 spans 14 amino acids. Germline V gene lookup returns CDR1 SGHTA and CDR2 FQGNSA. The CDR3 region is CASSNHGQNTEAFF. The CDR3 DNA is TGTGCCAGCAGCAACCACGGACAGAACACTGAAGCTTTCTTT.

V and J are TRBV9 and TRBJ1-2, with D unclear. Per the germline V gene, CDR1 is SGDLS and CDR2 is YYNGEE. V lost 4 bases and J lost 8, with 15 bases in between. The CDR3 is 13 residues long. CDR3 loop: CASSKPKGGGYTF. CDR3 nucleotides: TGTGCCAGCAGCAAACCCAAGGGCGGGGGCTACACCTTC.

The rearrangement joins TRBV9 to TRBJ2-3, with D perhaps matching TRBD1 (5 bases). Trimming cost V 4 bases and J 0 bases, with 9 bases left between them. Per germline, CDR1 SGDLS and CDR2 YYNGEE. The CDR3 has 14 amino acids. The chain's CDR3 is CASSQRGSTDTQYF. In nucleotides, the CDR3 is TGTGCCAGCAGCCAAAGGGGCAGCACAGATACGCAGTATTTT.